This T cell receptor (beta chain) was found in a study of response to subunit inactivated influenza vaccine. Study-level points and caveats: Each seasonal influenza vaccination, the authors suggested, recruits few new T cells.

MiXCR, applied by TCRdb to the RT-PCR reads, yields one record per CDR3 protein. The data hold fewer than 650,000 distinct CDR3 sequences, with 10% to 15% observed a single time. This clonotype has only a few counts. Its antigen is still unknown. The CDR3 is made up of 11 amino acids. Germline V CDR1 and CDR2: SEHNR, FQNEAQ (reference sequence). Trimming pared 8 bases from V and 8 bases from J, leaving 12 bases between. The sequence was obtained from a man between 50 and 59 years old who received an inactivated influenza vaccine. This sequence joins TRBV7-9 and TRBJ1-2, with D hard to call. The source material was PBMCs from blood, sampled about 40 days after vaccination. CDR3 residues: CASALELGYTF. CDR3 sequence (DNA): TGTGCCAGCGCCTTGGAGTTGGGCTACACCTTC.